This T cell receptor (beta chain) appears in the sequencing data of a study of vaccination and CD4 T cells after COVID-19. Overall study context: Each convalescent patient was PCR positive for SARS-CoV-2 on nasal swab; nine cases were mild and one severe.

Treatment specified: roughly 11-day PBMC culture with coronavirus spike peptide pools or control peptides (ViraFEST assay). This clonotype was found a few times. Its target is not known. The Oncomine TCR Beta short-read assay sequenced DNA from cultured CD4+ T cells. Using its own MiXCR run on the PCR reads, TCRdb lists one record per CDR3 protein. The table lists under 20,000 distinct CDR3 sequences, roughly 51% of them singletons. CDR1 and CDR2 from the germline V gene are SNHLY and FYNNEI. The junction had 13 bases not matched to a gene; V was cut back by 5 bases and J by 5 bases. The CDR3 extends over 16 amino acids.

This chain joins TRBV2 and TRBJ2-5, with TRBD1 matching 8 bases. Sequenced material: CD4+ T cells from blood, cultured in vitro, taken before SARS-CoV-2 vaccination. The receptor comes from a human donor who had recovered from COVID-19. The CDR3 loop is CASSTSDRGGVETQYF. The CDR3 DNA sequence: TGTGCCAGCAGTACCTCCGACAGGGGCGGGGTGGAGACCCAGTACTTC. The entire variable domain, with the rest obtained from reference TRBV2 and TRBJ2-5, is as follows: EPEVTQTPSHQVTQMGQEVILRCVPISNHLYFYWYRQILGQKVEFLVSFYNNEISEKSEIFDDQFSVERPDGSNFTLKIRSTKLEDSAMYFCASSTSDRGGVETQYFGPGTRLLVL.